This T cell receptor beta chain was sequenced for a study of cytomegalovirus exposure and HLA in healthy donors. This table comes from immunoSEQ multiplex PCR, and its TCRdb copy is limited to in-frame clones, with some not included. Here the sample spans around 120,000 clones, approximately 89% being singletons. This CDR3 region has 17 residues. The J segment lost 3 bases and the V segment lost 0 bases, leaving 7 bases of the junction unmatched. Germline assignment: CDR1 MGHDK and CDR2 SYGVNS. The specimen was PBMCs. The rearrangement links TRBV25-1 to TRBJ2-3, with 9 bases that match TRBD1. This clonotype was sampled from a man aged 18 to 30 in good health and CMV-seronegative. CDR3 DNA sequence: TGTGCCAGCAGTGAATATTCTATTGGACAGGGGACAGATACGCAGTATTTT. This gives the protein CASSEYSIGQGTDTQYF.